One T cell receptor (beta chain) is described in this entry. The antigen is unknown. Generated by immunoSEQ multiplex PCR, the TCRdb table keeps only in-frame clones and is missing some. The data contain around 2.5 million clones, roughly 93% of them seen just once; the ten biggest clones take up 0.36%. The sample comes from a study of shared clonotypes between healthy human individuals. Overall study results and limits: Owing to a small donor count, the genetic and exposure-history diversity represented was limited. Rarefaction exposed incomplete sorted-subset sequencing despite large depth.

The split of CD4+ cells yielded CD45RA+ naive and CD45RA-negative memory subsets. V lost 0 bases to trimming and J lost 7 bases, with 12 bases between them. The CDR3 has 13 amino acids. Looked up from germline, CDR1 is GTSNPN and CDR2 is SVGIG (reference sequence). The specimen was naive CD4+ T cells from PBMCs. Specified subset: CD45RA+ positively selected. The chain links TRBV30 to TRBJ2-5, with D maybe TRBD2 (5 bases). The clonotype originates from a man aged 18 to 30 in good health. Some clones in this sample may be carry-over from other donors' samples. The CDR3 region has the DNA TGTGCCTGGAGTGTTGCCCCCGGGGTGACCCAGTACTTC. This translates into CAWSVAPGVTQYF.